The T cell receptor beta chain described here comes from a study of cytomegalovirus exposure and HLA in healthy donors. The overall study: There were 100 million to 120 million unique TCR beta sequences, drawn from 150 million to 200 million T cells, in an earlier analysis.

The germline CDR1 and CDR2 sequences are LNHDA and SQIVND (reference sequence). This CDR3 region has 13 residues. V lost 3 bases, J lost 7 bases, and 12 bases lay in between. PCR primers comprised 60 Vbeta and 13 Jbeta primers. Clones were sequenced by immunoSEQ multiplex PCR, and TCRdb holds only the in-frame ones, with some missing. The sample holds some 220,000 clones; 80% to 90% are singletons and the top ten take 0.95% to 1.1%. Findings of the study overall: CMV serostatus was the only recorded immune exposure for donors. TCR beta V segments were, for the most part, productive about 87% or about 30% of the time in an earlier analysis. The authors enumerated around 150 TCR beta chains as linked to cytomegalovirus.

As to this clone: Its antigen remains unidentified.

The clonotype was recovered from a woman aged 18-30 years in good health and CMV-seronegative. The sample comprised PBMCs. The chain has TRBV19 and TRBJ1-2; tentatively, D is TRBD1 (5 bases). DNA of the CDR3: TGTGCCAGTAGTATTGTCAGGGTAGGTGGCTACACCTTC. It encodes CASSIVRVGGYTF.